What follows are 30 T cell receptor beta chains derived from one specimen sequenced in a study of OX40 agonist ivuxolimab in advanced cancers. The method was immunoSEQ multiplex PCR; TCRdb's version includes in-frame clones alone and lacks a portion of them. The data hold over 40,000 clones, with 80% observed a single time. This specimen was CD4+ or CD8+ T cells sorted from blood, taken in a trial of the OX40 agonist ivuxolimab. The receptor source for this set is an adult with an advanced solid tumor such as melanoma, head and neck, liver or kidney cancer.

CDR3 coding DNA: TGTGCCAGCAGCGTAGAAGCCAGGGGACACGAGCAGTACTTC. As protein: CASSVEARGHEQYF. The chain employs TRBV9 and TRBJ2-7, with D tentatively TRBD1 (6 bases). Trimming took 0 bases from V and 5 from J, leaving 12 bases between them. Per germline, CDR1 SGDLS and CDR2 YYNGEE. The CDR3 is made up of 14 amino acids.

V and J are TRBV18 and TRBJ2-7, with D maybe TRBD1 (5 bases). This CDR3 spans 14 amino acids. The V gene lost 6 bases and the J gene lost 5 bases, with 17 bases spanning the gap. The V gene's germline CDR1 is KGHSH and CDR2 LQKENI. The CDR3 nucleotides are TGTGCCAGCTCCCCCTCTCAGGGTTCCCACGAGCAGTACTTC. Encoded protein: CASSPSQGSHEQYF.

This clone has just a few counts. The CDR3 coding sequence is TGTGCCAGCAGTGAAGACAGCTTAAGGGGAAGAGAGACCCAGTACTTC. It codes for CASSEDSLRGRETQYF. The chain carries TRBV2 and TRBJ2-5; tentative D call: TRBD1 (5 bases). This CDR3 region has 16 residues. Germline values: CDR1 SNHLY, CDR2 FYNNEI. V lost 1 base, J lost 4 bases, and 16 bases lay in between.

J is TRBJ1-1 and V is TRBV7-3; TRBD1 matches at 7 bases. V gave up 0 bases and J gave up 5 bases; unmatched junction bases: 6. This CDR3 has 15 amino acids. The V gene's germline CDR1 is SGHTA and CDR2 FQGTGA. For the CDR3, the DNA is TGTGCCAGCAGCTTAACCTACAGGGGTGATACTGAAGCTTTCTTT. Protein sequence: CASSLTYRGDTEAFF.

The V and J genes are TRBV9 and TRBJ2-3; 10 bases are a match to TRBD1. The junction had 1 base not matched to a gene; V was cut back by 2 bases and J by 1 base. Germline CDR1 is SGDLS and CDR2 is YYNGEE. This CDR3 has 15 residues. The DNA of the CDR3 is TGTGCCAGCAGCGTCGGGACAGGGGGCACAGATACGCAGTATTTT. Amino acids: CASSVGTGGTDTQYF.

The rearrangement links TRBV19 to TRBJ2-5; 8 positions agree with TRBD2. The V gene end was trimmed by 7 bases and the J gene end by 5 bases; junction bases not matched to a gene: 6. Per germline, CDR1 LNHDA and CDR2 SQIVND (reference sequence). The length of the CDR3 is 13 residues. The CDR3 region is CASKRAGVETQYF. The CDR3 DNA reads as TGTGCCAGTAAGAGAGCGGGAGTGGAGACCCAGTACTTC.

The chain links TRBV19 to TRBJ2-3, with TRBD2 matching over 7 bases. Trimming cost V 6 bases and J 4 bases; bases outside gene matches: 7. The CDR3 loop spans 14 amino acids. The germline V gene encodes CDR1 LNHDA and CDR2 SQIVND (reference sequence). CDR3 sequence (DNA): TGTGCCAGTAGGGTCGGGGGGAGCGCAGATACGCAGTATTTT. It codes for CASRVGGSADTQYF.

The rearrangement links TRBV5-1 to TRBJ2-7, with 10 bases lining up with TRBD2. The CDR3 spans 15 residues. Germline V lookup: CDR1 SGHRS, CDR2 YFSETQ. The V segment lost 1 base and the J segment 3 bases; nucleotides outside the gene matches: 4. The CDR3 region has the DNA TGCGCCAGCAGCTTGCGCCTAGCGGGAGACTACGAGCAGTACTTC. This translates into CASSLRLAGDYEQYF.

The J gene is TRBJ2-7, the V gene TRBV6-5; 9 nucleotides agree with TRBD1. This CDR3 comprises 15 residues. V shed 4 bases, J shed 1 base, and the junction held 5 bases outside the gene matches. Germline V gene data show CDR1 as MNHEY and CDR2 as SVGAGI. CDR3 coding DNA: TGTGCCAGCAGTTCCTCGGGACAGGGTTCCTACGAGCAGTACTTC. It codes for CASSSSGQGSYEQYF.

This clone was detected once. V is TRBV5-6 and J is TRBJ1-4, with 8 bases that match TRBD1. CDR3 length: 16 amino acids. Germline V gives CDR1 SGHDT, CDR2 YYEEEE. The ends lost 4 bases at V and 3 bases at J; junction bases unmatched: 8. The CDR3 DNA reads TGTGCCAGCAGCCCCGGACAGGGTGGTTCTAATGAAAAACTGTTTTTT. Its translation is CASSPGQGGSNEKLFF.

The CDR3 loop reads CASRVTTGAGYTF. In nucleotides, the CDR3 is TGTGCCAGCAGGGTGACGACAGGGGCTGGCTACACCTTC. The J gene is TRBJ1-2, the V gene TRBV2, with 8 bases fitting TRBD1. The junction had 7 bases not matched to a gene; V was cut back by 6 bases and J by 7 bases. The CDR3 runs 13 residues. CDR1 and CDR2 (germline): SNHLY, FYNNEI.

The chain links TRBV6-6 to TRBJ1-2; the D is unclear. Germline-derived CDR1 and CDR2 are MNHNY and SVGAGI (reference sequence). V lost 4 bases, J lost 8 bases, and 17 bases lay in between. The CDR3 runs to 14 residues. For the CDR3, the DNA is TGTGCCAGCAGTTTGGGCGGACCCGATGCGGGCTACACCTTC. Translation: CASSLGGPDAGYTF.

The chain couples TRBV5-1 to TRBJ2-5; D is ambiguous. V was shortened by 4 bases and J by 2 bases, with 3 bases between the two germline ends. The germline V gene encodes CDR1 SGHRS and CDR2 YFSETQ. This CDR3 region has 11 residues. The CDR3 coding sequence is TGCGCCAGCAGCGCGCAAGAGACCCAGTACTTC. This translates into CASSAQETQYF.

V gene TRBV6-5 combines with J gene TRBJ1-3, with 7 bases fitting TRBD1. The V segment lost 2 bases and the J segment 2 bases; nucleotides outside the gene matches: 3. This CDR3 comprises 15 residues. The V gene's germline CDR1 is MNHEY and CDR2 SVGAGI. CDR3 sequence reads: CASSYLQGTGNTIYF. Written as DNA, the CDR3 is TGTGCCAGCAGTTACCTACAGGGGACTGGAAACACCATATATTTT.

The CDR3 here is CASSQAGAGGNYEQYF. The CDR3 bases are TGTGCCAGCAGCCAGGCCGGGGCGGGGGGGAACTACGAGCAGTACTTC. V and J are TRBV4-2 and TRBJ2-7; 9 positions agree with TRBD2. Trimming took 3 bases from V and 3 from J; bases not matched to a gene: 9. Germline V gene sequence: CDR1 LGHNA, CDR2 YNFKEQ. This CDR3 has 16 residues.

The chain recombines TRBV5-1 with TRBJ2-7, with a tentative D call TRBD1 (5 bases). Looked up from germline, CDR1 is SGHRS and CDR2 is YFSETQ. Trimming left V 4 bases short and J 3 bases short, with 8 bases between. This CDR3 comprises 12 residues. CDR3 bases: TGCGCCAGCAGCCTGACAGACTACGAGCAGTACTTC. The encoded protein is CASSLTDYEQYF.

The chain links TRBV29-1 to TRBJ1-1, with 11 nucleotides matching TRBD1. V lost 4 bases, J lost 6 bases, and 4 bases stayed unmatched. In germline, CDR1 is SQVTM, CDR2 ANQGSEA. CDR3 size: 13 residues. The CDR3 region has the DNA TGCAGCGTTGGGGGACAGGGGGACTCTGAAGCTTTCTTT. Translation gives CSVGGQGDSEAFF.

This chain connects TRBV23-1 to TRBJ2-7; either TRBD1 or TRBD2 may fit D (5 bases each). TRBV23-1 is designated an ORF whose function remains uncertain. The CDR3 length is 15 residues. V shed 4 bases and J shed 5 bases, with 18 bases lying between them. The CDR3 protein is CASSPPQLGDHEQYF. DNA for the CDR3: TGCGCCAGCAGTCCCCCCCAGTTAGGGGACCACGAGCAGTACTTC.

The chain links TRBV19 to TRBJ1-2, with D possibly matching TRBD1 (5 bases). This CDR3 contains 15 residues. CDR1 is LNHDA and CDR2 is SQIVND in the germline V gene (reference sequence). The ends were cut back, 5 bases at V and 6 bases at J, with 19 bases in the middle. CDR3 sequence: CASSRTQGLAHGYTF. For the CDR3, the DNA is TGTGCCAGTAGTCGGACCCAGGGCCTAGCACATGGCTACACCTTC.

The V call is TRBV7-6, the J call TRBJ2-1, with D unclear. The length of the CDR3 is 20 residues. CDR1 is SGHVS and CDR2 is FNYEAQ in the germline V gene. V shed 5 bases and J shed 0 bases, with 26 bases lying between them. CDR3 nucleotide sequence: TGTGCCAGCAGCCCCAACATCAGGCGGCCTTTGCGGCACTCCTACAATGAGCAGTTCTTC. Residues: CASSPNIRRPLRHSYNEQFF.

The chain combines TRBV7-6 with TRBJ2-1; the D gene could be TRBD1 or TRBD2 (5 bases each). The germline V and J ends were trimmed by 3 bases and 2 bases, with 20 bases remaining between them. CDR3 length: 18 amino acids. Per germline, CDR1 SGHVS and CDR2 FNYEAQ. CDR3 nucleotides: TGTGCCAGCAGCTTTGGGGCCACGGGGCCCGGTACCTACAATGAGCAGTTCTTC. Protein sequence: CASSFGATGPGTYNEQFF.

This clone has just a few counts. The chain has TRBV5-5 and TRBJ1-2; perhaps TRBD1 as D (5 bases). Germline CDR1 and CDR2: SGHKS and YYEKEE (reference sequence). This CDR3 has 15 amino acids. Trimming took off 4 bases at V and 2 bases at J, with 15 bases between the two ends. This CDR3 is CASSLNGAGNYGYTF. CDR3 nucleotide sequence: TGTGCCAGCAGCCTCAACGGGGCAGGGAACTATGGCTACACCTTC.

The rearrangement joins TRBV9 to TRBJ1-6; 7 bases line up with TRBD1. The CDR3 totals 14 residues. V trimming: 0 bases; J trimming: 8 bases; junction bases outside the gene matches: 2. Germline V gene sequence: CDR1 SGDLS, CDR2 YYNGEE. The chain's CDR3 is CASSVAQGDSPLHF. The CDR3 DNA follows: TGTGCCAGCAGCGTAGCCCAGGGGGATTCACCCCTCCACTTT.

The chain carries TRBV27 and TRBJ1-5; tentative D call: TRBD1 (5 bases). Germline CDR1 reads MNHEY; CDR2 reads SMNVEV (reference sequence). V was clipped by 6 bases and J by 3 bases, with 12 bases between them. This CDR3 comprises 14 residues. The CDR3 bases are TGTGCCAGCAGCCCGACAGACTTCAATCAGCCCCAGCATTTT. This codes for CASSPTDFNQPQHF.

The V gene is TRBV30, the J gene TRBJ2-5; D ambiguous. Trimming left V 1 base short and J 3 bases short, with 3 bases between. This CDR3 has 11 amino acids. Germline-derived CDR1 and CDR2 are GTSNPN and SVGIG (reference sequence). The CDR3: CAWSAKETQYF. The CDR3 region has the DNA TGTGCCTGGAGTGCGAAAGAGACCCAGTACTTC.

The J gene is TRBJ2-2, the V gene TRBV30; D gene ambiguous. There are 13 residues in the CDR3. Per germline, CDR1 GTSNPN and CDR2 SVGIG (reference sequence). V was clipped by 3 bases and J by 2 bases, with 7 bases between them. As DNA, the CDR3 is TGTGCCTGGAGAAGGGATAACACCGGGGAGCTGTTTTTT. Translating it yields CAWRRDNTGELFF.

The chain's CDR3 is CAINRDFPTGELFF. The CDR3, as DNA: TGTGCCATCAATCGGGACTTTCCCACCGGGGAGCTGTTTTTT. The chain couples TRBV10-3 to TRBJ2-2; D is possibly TRBD2 (6 bases). V dropped 7 bases and J dropped 4 bases, with 13 bases sitting between them. Germline CDR1 ENHRY, CDR2 SYGVKD. CDR3 length: 14 amino acids.

The sample holds a few counts of this clone. V is TRBV25-1 and J is TRBJ1-2; 7 bases are a match to TRBD1. The V and J ends lost 8 bases and 8 bases, in that order; junction bases with no gene match: 11. Germline CDR1 reads MGHDK; CDR2 reads SYGVNS. This CDR3 is built from 13 residues. DNA of the CDR3: TGTGCCAGCTATGAGGGGGCGCGTAGGGGCTACACCTTC. Residues: CASYEGARRGYTF.

The chain couples TRBV27 to TRBJ1-1; no reliable D call. Germline V lookup: CDR1 MNHEY, CDR2 SMNVEV (reference sequence). The CDR3 totals 12 residues. Trimming pared 10 bases from V and 1 base from J, leaving 10 bases between. CDR3 DNA sequence: TGTGCCACGTCCGGGGAGAACACTGAAGCTTTCTTT. This sequence encodes CATSGENTEAFF.

The V and J genes are TRBV28 and TRBJ1-2; D is undetermined. Germline CDR1 is MDHEN and CDR2 is SYDVKM. This CDR3 spans 14 amino acids. The V and J ends lost 5 bases and 4 bases respectively, with 14 bases between them. The CDR3 region has the DNA TGTGCCAGCAGTCTCGCGAGGGCGACCTATGGCTACACCTTC. This codes for CASSLARATYGYTF.